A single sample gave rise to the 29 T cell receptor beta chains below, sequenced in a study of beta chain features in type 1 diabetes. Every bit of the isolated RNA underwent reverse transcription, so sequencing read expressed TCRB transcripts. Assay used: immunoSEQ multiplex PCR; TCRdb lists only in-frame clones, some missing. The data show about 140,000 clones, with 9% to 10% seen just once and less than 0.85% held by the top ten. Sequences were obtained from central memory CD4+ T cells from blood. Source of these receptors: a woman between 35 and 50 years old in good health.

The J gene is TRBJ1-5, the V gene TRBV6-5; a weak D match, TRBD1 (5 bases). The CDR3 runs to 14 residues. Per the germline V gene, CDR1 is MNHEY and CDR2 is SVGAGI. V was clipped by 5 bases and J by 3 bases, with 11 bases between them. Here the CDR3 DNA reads TGTGCCAGCAGTCTATACAGGCTCAATCAGCCCCAGCATTTT. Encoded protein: CASSLYRLNQPQHF.

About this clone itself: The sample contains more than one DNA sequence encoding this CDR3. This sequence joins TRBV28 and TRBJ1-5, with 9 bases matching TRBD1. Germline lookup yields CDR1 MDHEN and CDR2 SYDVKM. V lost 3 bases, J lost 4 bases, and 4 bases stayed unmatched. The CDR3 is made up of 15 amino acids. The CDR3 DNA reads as TGTGCCAGCAGTTTTCGGGGACAGGGAAATCAGCCCCAGCATTTT. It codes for CASSFRGQGNQPQHF.

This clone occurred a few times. CDR3: CASSTSGTENTEAFF. In DNA, the CDR3 is TGTGCCAGCAGCACGTCCGGGACAGAGAACACTGAAGCTTTCTTT. The rearrangement links TRBV5-8 to TRBJ1-1, with 7 nucleotides matching TRBD1. V lost 4 bases to trimming and J lost 1 base; unmatched junction nucleotides: 7. CDR3 length: 15 residues. Germline values: CDR1 SGHTS, CDR2 YDEGEE.

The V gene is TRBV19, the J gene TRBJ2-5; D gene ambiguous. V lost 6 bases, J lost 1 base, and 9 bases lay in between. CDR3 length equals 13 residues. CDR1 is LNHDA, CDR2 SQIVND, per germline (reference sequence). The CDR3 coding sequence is TGTGCCAGTAGGAACGGTATCCAAGAGACCCAGTACTTC. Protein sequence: CASRNGIQETQYF.

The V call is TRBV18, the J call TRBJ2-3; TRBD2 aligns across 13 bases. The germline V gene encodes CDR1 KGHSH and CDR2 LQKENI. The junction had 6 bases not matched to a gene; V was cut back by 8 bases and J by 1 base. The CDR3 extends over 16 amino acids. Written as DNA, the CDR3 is TGTGCCAGCCGAACTAGCGGGGGGGCCCGCACAGATACGCAGTATTTT. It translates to CASRTSGGARTDTQYF.

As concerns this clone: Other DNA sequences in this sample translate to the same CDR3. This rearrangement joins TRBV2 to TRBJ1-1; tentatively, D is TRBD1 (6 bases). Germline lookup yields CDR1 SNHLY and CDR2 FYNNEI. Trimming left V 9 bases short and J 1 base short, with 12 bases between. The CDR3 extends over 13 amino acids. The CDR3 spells CASSEQGNTEAFF. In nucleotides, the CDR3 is TGTGCCAGTAGCGAACAGGGGAACACTGAAGCTTTCTTT.

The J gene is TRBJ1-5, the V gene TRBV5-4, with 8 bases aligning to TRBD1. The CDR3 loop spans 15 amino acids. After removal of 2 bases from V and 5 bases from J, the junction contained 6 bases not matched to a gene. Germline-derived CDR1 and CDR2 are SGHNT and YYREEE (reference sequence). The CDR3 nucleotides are TGTGCCAGCAGCTTCCTGGAACAGGGGGATCAGCCCCAGCATTTT. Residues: CASSFLEQGDQPQHF.

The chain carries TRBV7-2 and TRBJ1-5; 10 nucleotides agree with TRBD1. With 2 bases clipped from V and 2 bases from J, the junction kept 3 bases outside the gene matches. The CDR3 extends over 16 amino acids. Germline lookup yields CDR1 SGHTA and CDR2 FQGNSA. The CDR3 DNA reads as TGTGCCAGCAGCTTACAAGGGACAGGGGGCAATCAGCCCCAGCATTTT. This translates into CASSLQGTGGNQPQHF.

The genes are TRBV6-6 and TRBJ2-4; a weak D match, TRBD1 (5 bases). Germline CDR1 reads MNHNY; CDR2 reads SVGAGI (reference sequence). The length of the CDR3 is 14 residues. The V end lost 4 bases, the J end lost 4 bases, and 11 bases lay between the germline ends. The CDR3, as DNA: TGTGCCAGCAGTTTCCCCAGACAGAAAAACATTCAGTACTTC. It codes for CASSFPRQKNIQYF.

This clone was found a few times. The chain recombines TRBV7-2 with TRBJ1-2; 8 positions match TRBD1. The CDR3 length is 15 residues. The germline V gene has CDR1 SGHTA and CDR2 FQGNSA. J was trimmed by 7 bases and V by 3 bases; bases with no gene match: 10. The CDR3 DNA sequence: TGTGCCAGCAGCTTGACAGGGGAGGGAGTCGGTGGCTACACCTTC. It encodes CASSLTGEGVGGYTF.

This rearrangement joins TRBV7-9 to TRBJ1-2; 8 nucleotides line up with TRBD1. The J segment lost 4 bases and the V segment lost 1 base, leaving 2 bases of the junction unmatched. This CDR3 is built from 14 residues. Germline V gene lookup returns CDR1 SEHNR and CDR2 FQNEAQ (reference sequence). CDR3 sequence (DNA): TGTGCCAGCAGCTTAGGGACAGGGTCCTATGGCTACACCTTC. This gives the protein CASSLGTGSYGYTF.

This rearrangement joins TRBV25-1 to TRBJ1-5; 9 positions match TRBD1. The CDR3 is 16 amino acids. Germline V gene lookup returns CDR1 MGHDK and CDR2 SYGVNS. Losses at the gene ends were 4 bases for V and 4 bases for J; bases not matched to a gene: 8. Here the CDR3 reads CASSGSWGTGNQPQHF. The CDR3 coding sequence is TGTGCCAGCAGTGGTTCATGGGGGACAGGGAATCAGCCCCAGCATTTT. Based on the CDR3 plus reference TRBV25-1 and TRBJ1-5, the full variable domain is EADIYQTPRYLVIGTGKKITLECSQTMGHDKMYWYQQDPGMELHLIHYSYGVNSTEKGDLSSESTVSRIRTEHFPLTLESARPSHTSQYLCASSGSWGTGNQPQHFGDGTRLSIL.

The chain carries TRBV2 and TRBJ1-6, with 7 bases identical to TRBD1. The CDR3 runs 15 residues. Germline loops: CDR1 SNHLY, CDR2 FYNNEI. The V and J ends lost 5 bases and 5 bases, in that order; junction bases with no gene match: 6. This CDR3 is CASSSLGQNNSPLHF. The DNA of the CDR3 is TGTGCCAGCAGTTCTTTGGGACAGAATAATTCACCCCTCCACTTT.

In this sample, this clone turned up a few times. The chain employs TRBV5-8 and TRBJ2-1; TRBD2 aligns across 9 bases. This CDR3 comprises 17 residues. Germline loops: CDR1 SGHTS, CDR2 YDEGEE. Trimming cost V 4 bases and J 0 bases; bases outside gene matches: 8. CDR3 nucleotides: TGTGCCAGCAGCCCCTTTGCGGGGGGGAGCTCCTACAATGAGCAGTTCTTC. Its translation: CASSPFAGGSSYNEQFF.

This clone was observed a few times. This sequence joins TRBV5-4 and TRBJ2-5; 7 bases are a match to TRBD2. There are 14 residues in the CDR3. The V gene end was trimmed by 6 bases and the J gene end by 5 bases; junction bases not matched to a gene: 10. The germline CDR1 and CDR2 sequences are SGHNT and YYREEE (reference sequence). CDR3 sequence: CASKEAGRLETQYF. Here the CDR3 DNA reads TGTGCCAGCAAGGAAGCGGGGCGCCTCGAGACCCAGTACTTC.

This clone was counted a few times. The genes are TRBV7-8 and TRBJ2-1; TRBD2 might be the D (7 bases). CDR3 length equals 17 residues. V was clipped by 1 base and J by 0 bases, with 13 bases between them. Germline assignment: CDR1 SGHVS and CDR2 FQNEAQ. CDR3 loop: CASSLGGGGSSYNEQFF. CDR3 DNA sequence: TGTGCCAGCAGCTTAGGGGGGGGCGGGAGCTCCTACAATGAGCAGTTCTTC.

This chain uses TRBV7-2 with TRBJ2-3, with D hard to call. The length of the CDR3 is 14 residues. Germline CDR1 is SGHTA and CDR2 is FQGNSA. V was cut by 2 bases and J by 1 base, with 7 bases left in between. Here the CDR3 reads CASSLQSGTDTQYF. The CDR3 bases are TGTGCCAGCAGCTTACAGAGCGGCACAGATACGCAGTATTTT.

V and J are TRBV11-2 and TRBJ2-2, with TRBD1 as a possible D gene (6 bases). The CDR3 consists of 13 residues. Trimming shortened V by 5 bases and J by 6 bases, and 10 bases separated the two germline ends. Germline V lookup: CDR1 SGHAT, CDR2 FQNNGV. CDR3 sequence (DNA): TGTGCCAGCAGCGCCACAGGGCCCGGGGAGCTGTTTTTT. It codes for CASSATGPGELFF.

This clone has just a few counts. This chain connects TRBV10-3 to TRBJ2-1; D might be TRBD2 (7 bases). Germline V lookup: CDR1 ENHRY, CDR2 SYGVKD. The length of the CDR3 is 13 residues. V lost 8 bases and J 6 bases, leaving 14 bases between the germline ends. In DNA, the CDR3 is TGTGCCATCTTTCCGGGGGGCCGCAATGAGCAGTTCTTC. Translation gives CAIFPGGRNEQFF.

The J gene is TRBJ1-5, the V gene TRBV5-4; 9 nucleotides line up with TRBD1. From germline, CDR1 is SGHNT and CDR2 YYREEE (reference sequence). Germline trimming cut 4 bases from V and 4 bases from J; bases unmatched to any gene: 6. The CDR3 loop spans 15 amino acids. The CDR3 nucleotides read TGTGCCAGCAGCCGTGGGACAGGGTCAAATCAGCCCCAGCATTTT. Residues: CASSRGTGSNQPQHF.

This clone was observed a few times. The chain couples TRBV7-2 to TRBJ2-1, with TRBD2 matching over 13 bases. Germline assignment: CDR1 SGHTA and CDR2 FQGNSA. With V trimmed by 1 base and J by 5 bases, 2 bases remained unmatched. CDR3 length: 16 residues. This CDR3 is CASSLVGTSGNNEQFF. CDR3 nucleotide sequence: TGTGCCAGCAGCTTAGTAGGGACTAGCGGGAACAATGAGCAGTTCTTC.

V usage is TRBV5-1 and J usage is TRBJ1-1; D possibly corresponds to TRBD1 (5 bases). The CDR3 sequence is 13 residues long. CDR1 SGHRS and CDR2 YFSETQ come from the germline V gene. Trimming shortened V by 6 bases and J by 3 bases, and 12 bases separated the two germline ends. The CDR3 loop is CASNRGEDTEAFF. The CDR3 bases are TGCGCCAGCAATCGAGGGGAGGACACTGAAGCTTTCTTT.

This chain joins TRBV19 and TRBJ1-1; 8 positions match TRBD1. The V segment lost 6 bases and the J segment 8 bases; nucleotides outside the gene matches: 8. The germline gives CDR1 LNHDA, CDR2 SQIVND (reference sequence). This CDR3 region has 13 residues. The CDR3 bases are TGTGCCAGTAGGCAACTGGGACAGGACGAAGCTTTCTTT. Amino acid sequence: CASRQLGQDEAFF.

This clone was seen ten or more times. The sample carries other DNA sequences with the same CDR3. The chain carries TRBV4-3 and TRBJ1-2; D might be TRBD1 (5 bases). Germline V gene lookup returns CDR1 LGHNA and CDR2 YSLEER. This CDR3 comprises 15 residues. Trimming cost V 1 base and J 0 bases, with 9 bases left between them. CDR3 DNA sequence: TGCGCCAGCAGCCAAGCAGGGTTAGCTAACTATGGCTACACCTTC. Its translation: CASSQAGLANYGYTF.

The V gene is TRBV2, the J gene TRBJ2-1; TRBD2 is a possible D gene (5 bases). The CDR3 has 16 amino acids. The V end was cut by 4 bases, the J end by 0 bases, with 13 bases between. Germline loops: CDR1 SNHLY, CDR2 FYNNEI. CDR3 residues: CASSGLTSSSYNEQFF. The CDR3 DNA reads TGTGCCAGCAGTGGACTAACCTCGAGCTCCTACAATGAGCAGTTCTTC.

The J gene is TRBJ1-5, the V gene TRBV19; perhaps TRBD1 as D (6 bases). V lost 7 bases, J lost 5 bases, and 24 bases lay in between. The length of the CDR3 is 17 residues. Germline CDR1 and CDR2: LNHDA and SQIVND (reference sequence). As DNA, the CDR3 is TGTGCCAGTACCCATTGGGCACTCGGGGGGGCACATCAGCCCCAGCATTTT. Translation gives CASTHWALGGAHQPQHF.

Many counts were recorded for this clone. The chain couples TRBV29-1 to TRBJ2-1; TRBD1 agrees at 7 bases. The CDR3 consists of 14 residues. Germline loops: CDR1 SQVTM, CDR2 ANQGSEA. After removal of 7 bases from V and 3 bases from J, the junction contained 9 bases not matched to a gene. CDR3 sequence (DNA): TGCAGCGCCACAGGGGACAGCGTCTACAATGAGCAGTTCTTC. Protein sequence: CSATGDSVYNEQFF.

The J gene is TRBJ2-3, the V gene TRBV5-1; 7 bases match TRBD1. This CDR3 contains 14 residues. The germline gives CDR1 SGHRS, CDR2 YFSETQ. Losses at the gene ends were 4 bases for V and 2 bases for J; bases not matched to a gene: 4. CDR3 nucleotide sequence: TGCGCCAGCAGCCCGGGACAGCCCACAGATACGCAGTATTTT. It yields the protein CASSPGQPTDTQYF.

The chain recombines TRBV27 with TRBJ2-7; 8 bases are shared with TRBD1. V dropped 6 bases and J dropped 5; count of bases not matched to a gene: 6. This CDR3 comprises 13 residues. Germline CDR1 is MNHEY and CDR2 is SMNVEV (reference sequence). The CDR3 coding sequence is TGTGCCAGCAGCCTAGGACAGGGCGACGAGCAGTACTTC. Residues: CASSLGQGDEQYF.